The T cell receptor beta chain described here comes from a study of tumor-infiltrating lymphocytes in localized non-small cell lung cancer. Deletions cut 4 bases from V and 3 bases from J, with 6 bases between. The germline V gene has CDR1 SGHAT and CDR2 FQDESV (reference sequence). The CDR3 is 12 amino acids. As regards this clone: The antigen remains undetermined.

Clones were read by immunoSEQ multiplex PCR, and TCRdb kept only the in-frame ones, dropping some. Here the sample spans 12,000 to 15,000 clones, 68% being singletons. Study conclusions and caveats: Not all patients were TCR sequenced, owing to tissue quantity.

The sequence derives from a human donor with non-small cell lung cancer. Specimen: uninvolved lung tissue not adjacent to the tumor. V gene TRBV11-1 combines with J gene TRBJ1-2; D call uncertain. CDR3 nucleotide sequence: TGTGCCAGCAGCTCCGTTTACTATGGCTACACCTTC. This codes for CASSSVYYGYTF.